The 27 T cell receptor beta chains listed next were all sequenced from one sample in a study of blood T cell repertoires in COVID-19. Sequencing used immunoSEQ multiplex PCR; TCRdb keeps in-frame clones, though not all of them. Among approximately 200,000 clones listed, about three quarters were seen once. Sequenced material: peripheral blood. Receptors originate from an elderly woman with COVID-19, enrolled during active disease.

This chain uses TRBV28 with TRBJ2-5; D is possibly TRBD1 (5 bases). Germline V lookup: CDR1 MDHEN, CDR2 SYDVKM. The CDR3 consists of 15 residues. V was clipped by 7 bases and J by 4 bases, with 19 bases between them. Here the CDR3 DNA reads TGTGCCAGCACCAGCCTGGACACCCCAAGAGAGACCCAGTACTTC. Its protein is CASTSLDTPRETQYF.

The chain is built from TRBV7-8 and TRBJ2-5; 8 bases agree with TRBD2. Germline assignment: CDR1 SGHVS and CDR2 FQNEAQ. With V trimmed by 5 bases and J by 5 bases, 7 bases remained unmatched. The CDR3 runs 14 residues. The CDR3 nucleotides read TGTGCCAGCAGCCGAGCGGGGGCTGGGGAGACCCAGTACTTC. It yields the protein CASSRAGAGETQYF.

The chain is built from TRBV18 and TRBJ1-1; 7 nucleotides agree with TRBD1. Unmatched junction bases numbered 5, after V lost 3 bases and J lost 1 base. Germline V gene sequence: CDR1 KGHSH, CDR2 LQKENI. The CDR3 consists of 15 residues. This CDR3 reads CASSPSRQGNTEAFF. The CDR3 DNA reads TGTGCCAGCTCACCGAGTAGACAGGGGAACACTGAAGCTTTCTTT. Complete variable domain (other parts from reference TRBV18 and TRBJ1-1): NAGVMQNPRHLVRRRGQEARLRCSPMKGHSHVYWYRQLPEEGLKFMVYLQKENIIDESGMPKERFSAEFPKEGPSILRIQQVVRGDSAAYFCASSPSRQGNTEAFFGQGTRLTVV.

This sequence joins TRBV11-2 and TRBJ2-7, with D maybe TRBD1 (6 bases). The CDR3 loop spans 14 amino acids. Deletions cut 5 bases from V and 3 bases from J, with 14 bases between. From germline, CDR1 is SGHAT and CDR2 FQNNGV. In nucleotides, the CDR3 is TGTGCCAGCAGCCTCGGGACATTCCGCTACGAGCAGTACTTC. Its translation is CASSLGTFRYEQYF.

V gene TRBV18 combines with J gene TRBJ2-7; D possibly corresponds to TRBD1 (6 bases). The CDR3 contains 15 residues. V lost 2 bases to trimming and J lost 7 bases, with 18 bases between them. Germline loops: CDR1 KGHSH, CDR2 LQKENI. The CDR3 DNA is TGTGCCAGCTCACCATCTGGACAGTCGGAATGGGAGCAGTACTTC. Protein sequence: CASSPSGQSEWEQYF.

The gene calls are TRBV19 and TRBJ2-3, with D possibly being TRBD1 (5 bases). The CDR3 loop spans 15 amino acids. Germline lookup yields CDR1 LNHDA and CDR2 SQIVND (reference sequence). V was pared by 3 bases and J by 0 bases, with 10 bases between. CDR3 nucleotides: TGTGCCAGTAGTATCACGACAGCGAGCACAGATACGCAGTATTTT. This sequence encodes CASSITTASTDTQYF.

In its sample, this clone was seen a few times. The chain joins TRBV28 to TRBJ2-2; D is perhaps TRBD2 (6 bases). CDR3 length: 15 residues. The germline V and J ends were trimmed by 3 bases and 2 bases, with 10 bases remaining between them. Germline values: CDR1 MDHEN, CDR2 SYDVKM. The CDR3 DNA follows: TGTGCCAGCAGTTTTCTAGCGACCAACACCGGGGAGCTGTTTTTT. Translated: CASSFLATNTGELFF.

This clone has more than one count but fewer than ten. The chain has TRBV19 and TRBJ2-3; D possibly corresponds to TRBD1 (7 bases). The V and J ends lost 2 bases and 5 bases respectively, with 14 bases between them. This CDR3 has 15 amino acids. The germline gives CDR1 LNHDA, CDR2 SQIVND (reference sequence). In DNA, the CDR3 is TGTGCCAGTAGTATAAAGGGGGCGCGGGGAGATACGCAGTATTTT. Protein sequence: CASSIKGARGDTQYF.

The chain combines TRBV10-3 with TRBJ2-3; D unclear. This CDR3 is built from 12 residues. Germline V gene data show CDR1 as ENHRY and CDR2 as SYGVKD. Trimming stripped 0 bases from V and 4 bases from J, with 2 bases between. CDR3 protein: CAISESSDTQYF. CDR3 in DNA: TGTGCCATCAGTGAGTCCTCAGATACGCAGTATTTT.

The CDR3 protein is CASRPGLAGADTQYF. Written as DNA, the CDR3 is TGTGCCAGTAGGCCCGGACTAGCGGGGGCAGATACGCAGTATTTT. V and J are TRBV19 and TRBJ2-3; 13 bases fit TRBD2. The CDR3 loop spans 15 amino acids. Germline V lookup: CDR1 LNHDA, CDR2 SQIVND (reference sequence). The J segment lost 4 bases and the V segment lost 6 bases, leaving 4 bases of the junction unmatched.

The chain uses TRBV5-1 and TRBJ1-2, with D unresolved. Looked up from germline, CDR1 is SGHRS and CDR2 is YFSETQ. Trimming removed 1 base from V and 1 base from J, with 8 bases in between. The CDR3 consists of 14 residues. The CDR3 reads CASSLKGDNYGYTF. The CDR3 DNA sequence: TGCGCCAGCAGCTTGAAGGGAGATAACTATGGCTACACCTTC.

The chain employs TRBV11-2 and TRBJ1-1; 8 bases fit TRBD1. This CDR3 contains 15 residues. The germline CDR1 and CDR2 sequences are SGHAT and FQNNGV. V shed 5 bases and J 0 bases; nucleotides not matched to a gene: 5. CDR3 residues: CASSRTGTMNTEAFF. The DNA for the CDR3 is TGTGCCAGCAGCCGGACAGGGACTATGAACACTGAAGCTTTCTTT.

This chain links TRBV10-2 with TRBJ2-1; a weak D match, TRBD2 (6 bases). The CDR3 is 12 amino acids. Germline V lookup: CDR1 WSHSY, CDR2 SAAADI. V dropped 6 bases and J dropped 9 bases, with 12 bases sitting between them. CDR3 bases: TGCGCCAGCAGCACACGGGAGACTGAGCAGTTCTTC. Amino acid sequence: CASSTRETEQFF.

The J gene is TRBJ1-4, the V gene TRBV6-2 or TRBV6-3; a weak D match, TRBD1 (5 bases). V was cut by 4 bases and J by 0 bases, with 9 bases left in between. The CDR3 consists of 15 residues. Germline CDR1 reads MNHEY; CDR2 reads SVGEGT. This chain's CDR3 is CASSFGGATNEKLFF. For the CDR3, the DNA is TGTGCCAGCAGTTTCGGGGGAGCAACTAATGAAAAACTGTTTTTT.

The rearrangement uses TRBV30 and TRBJ2-5; D is ambiguous. Germline CDR1 reads GTSNPN; CDR2 reads SVGIG (reference sequence). This CDR3 is built from 13 residues. Deletions cut 0 bases from V and 1 base from J, with 6 bases between. CDR3: CAWSVQSQETQYF. Here the CDR3 DNA reads TGTGCCTGGAGTGTACAGTCCCAAGAGACCCAGTACTTC. Drawing the rest from reference TRBV30 and TRBJ2-5, the complete variable domain is SQTIHQWPATLVQPVGSPLSLECTVEGTSNPNLYWYRQAAGRGLQLLFYSVGIGQISSEVPQNLSASRPQDRQFILSSKKLLLSDSGFYLCAWSVQSQETQYFGPGTRLLVL.

V usage is TRBV30 and J usage is TRBJ2-6; D not certain. The germline V gene encodes CDR1 GTSNPN and CDR2 SVGIG (reference sequence). The CDR3 spans 13 residues. Trimming took off 2 bases at V and 3 bases at J, with 5 bases between the two ends. The CDR3 loop reads CAWSIGGANVLTF. In DNA, the CDR3 is TGTGCCTGGAGTATCGGTGGGGCCAACGTCCTGACTTTC.

The chain couples TRBV24-1 to TRBJ1-1, with 7 bases aligning to TRBD1. Germline V lookup: CDR1 KGHDR, CDR2 SFDVKD. The length of the CDR3 is 14 residues. V lost 6 bases and J lost 5; bases outside the gene matches: 8. The CDR3 DNA reads TGTGCCACCAGTCAGGGGGGCGCGGAGACTGAAGCTTTCTTT. The encoded protein is CATSQGGAETEAFF.

This clone was detected only once. The chain recombines TRBV7-2 with TRBJ2-1; TRBD1 matches 8 bases. Trimming removed 4 bases from V and 0 bases from J; junction bases left unmatched: 2. CDR3 length: 15 amino acids. CDR1 SGHTA and CDR2 FQGNSA come from the germline V gene. The CDR3 region is CASSWTGSSYNEQFF. CDR3 nucleotide sequence: TGTGCCAGCAGCTGGACAGGGAGCTCCTACAATGAGCAGTTCTTC.

This chain uses TRBV7-2 with TRBJ1-6, with TRBD1 matching 9 bases. This CDR3 is built from 13 residues. The J segment lost 4 bases and the V segment lost 8 bases, leaving 0 bases of the junction unmatched. Looked up from germline, CDR1 is SGHTA and CDR2 is FQGNSA. DNA of the CDR3: TGTGCCAGCGGACAGGGGTATAATTCACCCCTCCACTTT. Its protein product is CASGQGYNSPLHF. The full variable domain, in which reference TRBV7-2 and TRBJ1-6 provide the parts outside the CDR3, is GAGVSQSPSNKVTEKGKDVELRCDPISGHTALYWYRQSLGQGLEFLIYFQGNSAPDKSGLPSDRFSAERTGGSVSTLTIQRTQQEDSAVYLCASGQGYNSPLHFGNGTRLTVT.

The DNA of the CDR3 is TGTGCCAGCAGCTTAGCGCTGTCGGGACAGGGTTACTACGAGCAGTACTTC. Encoded protein: CASSLALSGQGYYEQYF. The chain employs TRBV7-9 and TRBJ2-7, with TRBD1 identical over 9 bases. This CDR3 comprises 17 residues. The J segment lost 3 bases and the V segment lost 0 bases, leaving 9 bases of the junction unmatched. The germline V gene has CDR1 SEHNR and CDR2 FQNEAQ (reference sequence).

The chain has TRBV20-1 and TRBJ2-3; D ambiguous. There are 11 residues in the CDR3. Trimming removed 0 bases at V and 6 bases at J, with 4 bases between. CDR1 and CDR2 (germline): DFQATT, SNEGSKA (reference sequence). The CDR3 coding sequence is TGCAGTGCTAGAGATCGGGATACGCAGTATTTT. Translated, it gives CSARDRDTQYF.

The CDR3 reads CASSQERLAGVTGELFF. In DNA form, the CDR3 reads TGCGCCAGCAGCCAAGAGAGACTAGCGGGAGTCACCGGGGAGCTGTTTTTT. This sequence joins TRBV4-1 and TRBJ2-2; TRBD2 matches 12 bases. The CDR3 contains 17 residues. V was pared by 0 bases and J by 4 bases, with 3 bases of the junction left unmatched. Germline values: CDR1 MGHRA, CDR2 YSYEKL.

The DNA of the CDR3 is TGTGCCAGCAGCCCCGGGACTCCTAGCACAGATACGCAGTATTTT. Protein: CASSPGTPSTDTQYF. J is TRBJ2-3 and V is TRBV7-2; maybe TRBD2 (6 bases). The CDR3 is 15 residues long. Germline V gene data show CDR1 as SGHTA and CDR2 as FQGNSA. V lost 5 bases to trimming and J lost 0 bases, with 12 bases between them.

The chain employs TRBV29-1 and TRBJ1-4; a possible D gene is TRBD1 (5 bases). CDR3 size: 14 residues. Trimming cost V 5 bases and J 2 bases, with 12 bases left between them. Germline assignment: CDR1 SQVTM and CDR2 ANQGSEA. This chain's CDR3 is CSVFLDSTNEKLFF. The CDR3 bases are TGCAGCGTTTTCCTCGACAGTACTAATGAAAAACTGTTTTTT.

The chain joins TRBV27 to TRBJ2-3; D not certain. The V gene lost 2 bases and the J gene lost 1 base, with 7 bases spanning the gap. Germline CDR1 is MNHEY and CDR2 is SMNVEV (reference sequence). The CDR3 covers 14 residues. Here the CDR3 reads CASSLNPGTDTQYF. CDR3 bases: TGTGCCAGCAGTTTAAATCCAGGCACAGATACGCAGTATTTT.

This clone has a handful of counts. Other DNA sequences within the sample encode an identical CDR3. The chain recombines TRBV19 with TRBJ1-2, with 7 nucleotides matching TRBD1. Looked up from germline, CDR1 is LNHDA and CDR2 is SQIVND (reference sequence). CDR3 length: 13 amino acids. Trimming at V came to 5 bases and at J to 8 bases, leaving 8 bases not matched to a gene. The CDR3 nucleotides read TGTGCCAGTAGTCGACAGGGCACCGGCGGCTACACCTTC. Its translation: CASSRQGTGGYTF.

This clone appeared a few times. This chain connects TRBV5-4 to TRBJ2-5; weak D call: TRBD1 (5 bases). The length of the CDR3 is 15 residues. Germline V gives CDR1 SGHNT, CDR2 YYREEE (reference sequence). Trimming pared 4 bases from V and 2 bases from J, leaving 15 bases between. This CDR3 reads CASSLGKGVQETQYF. CDR3 nucleotides: TGTGCCAGCAGCCTGGGGAAAGGGGTTCAAGAGACCCAGTACTTC.